Listed below are T cell receptor beta chains from one sample, sequenced in a study of shared clonotypes between healthy human individuals. Sequencing used immunoSEQ multiplex PCR; TCRdb keeps in-frame clones, though not all of them. This table has just over 2,000,000 clones, 85% to 95% appearing once. The sequenced sample was naive CD4+ T cells sorted from blood. The receptors derive from a man aged 18 to 29 in good health. Each CDR3 is given with its conserved first and last residue. A D gene is named only where the DNA matches it firmly. Not all rows give a size; the values are once, few, many and, for expanded clones, a class.

cdr3_aa cdr3_nt clone_size j_call v_call d_call
CASSYKVAGAYEQYF TGTGCCAGCAGTTACAAAGTAGCGGGAGCTTACGAGCAGTACTTC NA TRBJ2-7 TRBV6-5 TRBD2
CAISALQANTGELFF TGTGCCATCAGTGCTTTGCAGGCGAACACCGGGGAGCTGTTTTTT NA TRBJ2-2 TRBV10-3 NA
CAWSYDRSQPQHF TGTGCCTGGAGTTATGACAGGAGTCAGCCCCAGCATTTT NA TRBJ1-5 TRBV30 NA
CASSPQGVGNQPQHF TGTGCCAGCTCACCCCAGGGTGTTGGCAATCAGCCCCAGCATTTT once TRBJ1-5 TRBV18 NA
CASSLGQEQYF TGTGCCAGCAGCTTGGGCCAGGAGCAGTACTTC NA TRBJ2-7 TRBV5-6 NA
CASGRTGLYEQYF TGTGCCAGCGGTAGAACAGGGCTCTACGAGCAGTACTTC NA TRBJ2-7 TRBV27 NA
CSVDPREQFF TGCAGTGTAGACCCGAGGGAGCAGTTCTTC NA TRBJ2-1 TRBV20-1 NA
CASSLRTGPGNTIYF TGCGCCAGCAGCTTAAGGACAGGCCCGGGAAACACCATATATTTT NA TRBJ1-3 TRBV5-1 TRBD1
CASTAYETQYF TGTGCCAGCACTGCTTATGAGACCCAGTACTTC NA TRBJ2-5 TRBV7-9 NA
CASSPPGPEGHEQYF TGCGCCAGCAGCCCGCCGGGCCCCGAGGGGCACGAGCAGTACTTC NA TRBJ2-7 TRBV5-1 NA